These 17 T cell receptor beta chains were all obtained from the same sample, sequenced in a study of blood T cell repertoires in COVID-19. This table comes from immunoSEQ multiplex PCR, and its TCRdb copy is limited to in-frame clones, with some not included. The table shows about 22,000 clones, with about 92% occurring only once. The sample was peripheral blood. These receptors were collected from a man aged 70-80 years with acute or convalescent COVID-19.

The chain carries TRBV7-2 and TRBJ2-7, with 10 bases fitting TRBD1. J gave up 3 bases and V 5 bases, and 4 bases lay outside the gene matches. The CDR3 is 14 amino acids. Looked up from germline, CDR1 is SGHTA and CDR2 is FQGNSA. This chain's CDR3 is CASSLRDRGYEQYF. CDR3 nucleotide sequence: TGTGCCAGCAGCCTCCGGGACAGGGGCTACGAGCAGTACTTC.

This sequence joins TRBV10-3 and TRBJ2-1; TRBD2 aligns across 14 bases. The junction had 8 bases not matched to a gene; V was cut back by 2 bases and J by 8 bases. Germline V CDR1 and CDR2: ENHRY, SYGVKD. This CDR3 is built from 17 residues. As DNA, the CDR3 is TGTGCCATCAGTGAGCCGCTAGGACTAGCGGGAGGCGATGAGCAGTTCTTC. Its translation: CAISEPLGLAGGDEQFF.

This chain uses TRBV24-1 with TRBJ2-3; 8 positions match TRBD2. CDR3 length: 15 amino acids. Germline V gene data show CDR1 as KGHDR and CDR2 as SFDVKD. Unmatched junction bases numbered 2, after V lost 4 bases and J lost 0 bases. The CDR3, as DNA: TGTGCCACCAGTGAAAGACTAGCGAGCACAGATACGCAGTATTTT. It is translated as CATSERLASTDTQYF.

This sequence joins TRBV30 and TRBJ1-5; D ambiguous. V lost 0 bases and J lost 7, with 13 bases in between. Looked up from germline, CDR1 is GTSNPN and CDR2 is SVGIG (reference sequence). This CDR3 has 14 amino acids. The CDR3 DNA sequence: TGTGCCTGGAGTGTTAATGGAGTTGGCCAGCCCCAGCATTTT. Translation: CAWSVNGVGQPQHF.

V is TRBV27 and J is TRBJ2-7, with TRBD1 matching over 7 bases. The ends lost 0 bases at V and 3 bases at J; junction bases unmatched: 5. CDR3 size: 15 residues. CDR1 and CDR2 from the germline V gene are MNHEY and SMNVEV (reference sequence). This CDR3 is CASSLSRDRDYEQYF. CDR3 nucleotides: TGTGCCAGCAGTTTATCCCGGGACAGAGACTACGAGCAGTACTTC.

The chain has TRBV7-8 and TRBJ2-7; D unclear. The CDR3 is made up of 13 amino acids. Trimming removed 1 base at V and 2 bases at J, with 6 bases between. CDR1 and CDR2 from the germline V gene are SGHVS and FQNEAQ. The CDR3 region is CASSLVRAYEQYF. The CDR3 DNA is TGTGCCAGCAGCTTAGTACGCGCCTACGAGCAGTACTTC. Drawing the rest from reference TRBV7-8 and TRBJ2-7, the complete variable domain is GAGVSQSPRYKVAKRGQDVALRCDPISGHVSLFWYQQALGQGPEFLTYFQNEAQLDKSGLPSDRFFAERPEGSVSTLKIQRTQQEDSAVYLCASSLVRAYEQYFGPGTRLTVT.

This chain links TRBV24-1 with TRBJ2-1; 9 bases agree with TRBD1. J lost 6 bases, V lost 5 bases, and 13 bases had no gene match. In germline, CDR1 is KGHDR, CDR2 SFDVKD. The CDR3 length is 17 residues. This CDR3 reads CATSALSRTGVSNEQFF. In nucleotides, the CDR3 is TGTGCCACCAGTGCCCTGAGCAGGACAGGGGTGAGCAATGAGCAGTTCTTC.

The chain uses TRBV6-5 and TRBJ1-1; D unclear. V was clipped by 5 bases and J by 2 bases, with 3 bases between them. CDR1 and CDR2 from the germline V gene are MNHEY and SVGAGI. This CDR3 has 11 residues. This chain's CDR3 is CASSTNTEAFF. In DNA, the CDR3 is TGTGCCAGCAGTACAAACACTGAAGCTTTCTTT.

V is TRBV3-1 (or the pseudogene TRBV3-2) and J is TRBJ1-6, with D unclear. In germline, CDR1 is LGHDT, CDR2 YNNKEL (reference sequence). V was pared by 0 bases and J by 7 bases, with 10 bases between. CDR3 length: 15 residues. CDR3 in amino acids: CASSQDSEFNSPLHF. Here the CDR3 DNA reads TGTGCCAGCAGCCAAGATTCGGAGTTCAATTCACCCCTCCACTTT.

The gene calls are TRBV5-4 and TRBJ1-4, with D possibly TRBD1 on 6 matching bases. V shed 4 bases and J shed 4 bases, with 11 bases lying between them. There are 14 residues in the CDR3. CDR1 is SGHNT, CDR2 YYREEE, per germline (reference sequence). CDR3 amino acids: CASSADSFNEKLFF. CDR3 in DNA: TGTGCCAGCAGCGCGGACAGCTTTAATGAAAAACTGTTTTTT.

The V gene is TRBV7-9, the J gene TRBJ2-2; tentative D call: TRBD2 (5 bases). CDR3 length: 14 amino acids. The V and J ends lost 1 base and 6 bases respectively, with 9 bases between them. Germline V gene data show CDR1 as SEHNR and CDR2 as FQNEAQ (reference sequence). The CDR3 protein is CASSLGRDPGELFF. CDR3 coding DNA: TGTGCCAGCAGCTTAGGTCGGGATCCCGGGGAGCTGTTTTTT. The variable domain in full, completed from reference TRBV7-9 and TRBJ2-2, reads DTGVSQNPRHKITKRGQNVTFRCDPISEHNRLYWYRQTLGQGPEFLTYFQNEAQLEKSRLLSDRFSAERPKGSFSTLEIQRTEQGDSAMYLCASSLGRDPGELFFGEGSRLTVL.

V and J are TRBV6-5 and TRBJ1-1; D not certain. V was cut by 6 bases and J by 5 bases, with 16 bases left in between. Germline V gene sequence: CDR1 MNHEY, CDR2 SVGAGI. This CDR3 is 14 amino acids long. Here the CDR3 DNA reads TGTGCCAGCAGGTCTCTGGGGAGAGGAACTGAAGCTTTCTTT. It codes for CASRSLGRGTEAFF.

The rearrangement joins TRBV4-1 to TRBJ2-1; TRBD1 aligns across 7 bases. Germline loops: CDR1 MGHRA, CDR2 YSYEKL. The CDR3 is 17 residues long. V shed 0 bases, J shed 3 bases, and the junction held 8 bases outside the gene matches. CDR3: CASSQDRTRTGYNEQFF. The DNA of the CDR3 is TGCGCCAGCAGCCAAGACCGGACCAGGACAGGCTACAATGAGCAGTTCTTC.

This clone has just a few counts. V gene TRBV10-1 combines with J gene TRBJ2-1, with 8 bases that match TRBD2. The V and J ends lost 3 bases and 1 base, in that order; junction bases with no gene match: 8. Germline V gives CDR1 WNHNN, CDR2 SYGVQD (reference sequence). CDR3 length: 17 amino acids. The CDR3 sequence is CASSDTEREFSYNEQFF. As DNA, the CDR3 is TGCGCCAGCAGTGATACCGAGCGGGAGTTTTCCTACAATGAGCAGTTCTTC.

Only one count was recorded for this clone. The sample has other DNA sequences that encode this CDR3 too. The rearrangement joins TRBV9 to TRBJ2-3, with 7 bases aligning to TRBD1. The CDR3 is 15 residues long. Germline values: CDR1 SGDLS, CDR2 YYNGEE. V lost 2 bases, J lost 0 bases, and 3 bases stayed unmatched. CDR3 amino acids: CASSVRQGSTDTQYF. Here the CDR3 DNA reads TGTGCCAGCAGCGTCCGACAGGGCAGCACAGATACGCAGTATTTT. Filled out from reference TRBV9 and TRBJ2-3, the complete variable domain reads DSGVTQTPKHLITATGQRVTLRCSPRSGDLSVYWYQQSLDQGLQFLIQYYNGEERAKGNILERFSAQQFPDLHSELNLSSLELGDSALYFCASSVRQGSTDTQYFGPGTRLTVL.

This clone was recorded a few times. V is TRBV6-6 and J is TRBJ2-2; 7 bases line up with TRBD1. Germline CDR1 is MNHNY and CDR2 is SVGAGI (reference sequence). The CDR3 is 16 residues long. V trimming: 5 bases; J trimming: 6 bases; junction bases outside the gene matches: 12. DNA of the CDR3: TGTGCCAGCAGTGTGCCGGGACAGTTCCTTCCCGGGGAGCTGTTTTTT. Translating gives CASSVPGQFLPGELFF.

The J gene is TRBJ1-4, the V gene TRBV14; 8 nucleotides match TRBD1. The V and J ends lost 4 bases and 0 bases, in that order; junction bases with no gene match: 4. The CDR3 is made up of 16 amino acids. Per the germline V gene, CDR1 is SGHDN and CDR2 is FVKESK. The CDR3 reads CASSRQGKSTNEKLFF. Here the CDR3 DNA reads TGTGCCAGCAGCCGACAGGGGAAATCAACTAATGAAAAACTGTTTTTT. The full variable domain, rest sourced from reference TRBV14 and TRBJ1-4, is EAGVTQFPSHSVIEKGQTVTLRCDPISGHDNLYWYRRVMGKEIKFLLHFVKESKQDESGMPNNRFLAERTGGTYSTLKVQPAELEDSGVYFCASSRQGKSTNEKLFFGSGTQLSVL.